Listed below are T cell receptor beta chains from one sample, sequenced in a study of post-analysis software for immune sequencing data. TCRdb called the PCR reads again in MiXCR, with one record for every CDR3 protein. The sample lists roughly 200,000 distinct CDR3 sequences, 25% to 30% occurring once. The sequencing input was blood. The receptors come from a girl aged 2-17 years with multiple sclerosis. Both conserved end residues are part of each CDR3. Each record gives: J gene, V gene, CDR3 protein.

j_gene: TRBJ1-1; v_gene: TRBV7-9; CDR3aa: CATQTGGEGLEAFF
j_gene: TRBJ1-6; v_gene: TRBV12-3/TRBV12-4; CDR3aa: CASSGQLGGSPLHF
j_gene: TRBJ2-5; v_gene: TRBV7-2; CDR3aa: CASSLAWLAGGQETQYF
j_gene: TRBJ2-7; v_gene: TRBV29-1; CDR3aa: CSVGQGTQYF
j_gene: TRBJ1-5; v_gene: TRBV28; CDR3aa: CASRTGTASNQPQHF
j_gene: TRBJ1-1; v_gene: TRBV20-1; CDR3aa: CSASKDMNTEAFF
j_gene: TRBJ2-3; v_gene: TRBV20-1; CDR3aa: CSARDQGSGRPDTQYF
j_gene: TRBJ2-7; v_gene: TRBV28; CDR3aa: CASSLSGVNEQYF
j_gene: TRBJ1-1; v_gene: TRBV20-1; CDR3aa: CSARSQTVMNTEAFF
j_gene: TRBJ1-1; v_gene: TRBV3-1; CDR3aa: CASSQRLNTEAFF
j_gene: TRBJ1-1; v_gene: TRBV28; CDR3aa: CASTPRDRANTEAFF
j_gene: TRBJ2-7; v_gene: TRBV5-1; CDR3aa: CASSPRTSGSSTYEQYF
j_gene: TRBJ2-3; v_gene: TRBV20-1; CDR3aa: CSARMGRGSPDTQYF
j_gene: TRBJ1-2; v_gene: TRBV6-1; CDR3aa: CASSDLSRTDGCTF
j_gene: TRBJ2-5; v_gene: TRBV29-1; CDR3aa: CSVDRSQETQYF
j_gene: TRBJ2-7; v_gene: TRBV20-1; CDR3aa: CSARQVEYEQYF
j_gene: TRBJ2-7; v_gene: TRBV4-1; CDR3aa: CASSQLPGQGSYEQYF
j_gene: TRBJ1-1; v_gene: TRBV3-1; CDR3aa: CASSRRGEAFF
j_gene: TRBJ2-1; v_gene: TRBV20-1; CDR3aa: CGGGGEQFF
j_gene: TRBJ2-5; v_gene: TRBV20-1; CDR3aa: CSAKNPSAGGDTQYF
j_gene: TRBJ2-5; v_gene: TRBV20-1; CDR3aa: CSAREERLRYEQYF
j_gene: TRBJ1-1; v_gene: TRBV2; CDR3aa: CASSLMNTEAFF
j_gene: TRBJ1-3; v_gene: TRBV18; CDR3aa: CASSPPGQGAGNTIYF
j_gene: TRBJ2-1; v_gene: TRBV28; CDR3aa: CASRLGQGINSYNEQFF
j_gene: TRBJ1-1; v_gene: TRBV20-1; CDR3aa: CSAKRTDLNTEAFF
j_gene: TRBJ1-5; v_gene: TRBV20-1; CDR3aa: CSASRDRVKRNQPQHF
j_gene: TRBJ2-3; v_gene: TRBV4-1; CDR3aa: CASSQPTRGDTQYF
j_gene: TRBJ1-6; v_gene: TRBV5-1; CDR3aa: CASSEGQDYSPLHF
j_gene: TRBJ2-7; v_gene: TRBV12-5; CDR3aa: CASGTGKDEQYF
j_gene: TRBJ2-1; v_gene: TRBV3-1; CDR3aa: CASSAIGSRRANEQFF
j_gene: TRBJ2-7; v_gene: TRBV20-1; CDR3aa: CSAKETSGRATYEQYF
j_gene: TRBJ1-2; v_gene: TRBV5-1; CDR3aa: CASSDTSSVVGGYTF
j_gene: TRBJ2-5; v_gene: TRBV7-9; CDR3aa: CASSLRGAGETQYF
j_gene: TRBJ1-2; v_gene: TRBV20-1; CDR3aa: CSASLIDNYGYTF
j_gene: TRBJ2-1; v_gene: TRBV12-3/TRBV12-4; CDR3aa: CASSLQLAGGDNEQFF
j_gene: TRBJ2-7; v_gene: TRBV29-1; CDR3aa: CSPSPGGFGCEQYF
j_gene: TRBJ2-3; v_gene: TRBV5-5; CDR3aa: CASSLGGVDTQYF
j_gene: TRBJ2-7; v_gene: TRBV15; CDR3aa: CATSSPRLGGGTQYF
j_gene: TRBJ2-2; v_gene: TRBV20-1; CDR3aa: CSARDSAGQGWNTGELFF
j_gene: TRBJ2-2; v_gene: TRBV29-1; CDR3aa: CSVEFRDRGFTGELFF
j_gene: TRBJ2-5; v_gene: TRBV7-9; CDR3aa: CASSLVGGETQYF
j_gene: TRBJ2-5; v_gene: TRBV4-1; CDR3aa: CASSQDEVGTGSQETQYF
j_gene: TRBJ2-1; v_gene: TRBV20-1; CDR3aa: CSASSPSGSWYEQFF
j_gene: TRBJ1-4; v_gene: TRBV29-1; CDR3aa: CSVSETGASNEKLFF
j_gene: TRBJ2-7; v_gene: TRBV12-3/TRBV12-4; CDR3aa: CASSGGVSGRARYEQYF
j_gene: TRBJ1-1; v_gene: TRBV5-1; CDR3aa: CASSYRQGTEAFF
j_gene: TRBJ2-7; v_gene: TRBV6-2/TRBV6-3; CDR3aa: CASSYGRTYEQYF
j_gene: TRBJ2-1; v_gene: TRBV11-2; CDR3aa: CASSTGPGNEQFF
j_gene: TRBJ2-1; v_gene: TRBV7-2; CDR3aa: CASSPGLPYNEQFF
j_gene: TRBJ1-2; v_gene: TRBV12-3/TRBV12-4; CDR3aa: CASSGSNYGYTF
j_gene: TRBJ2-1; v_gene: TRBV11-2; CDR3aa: CASSLGAGPSSYNEQFF
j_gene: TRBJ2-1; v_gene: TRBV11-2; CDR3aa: CASRGTSVYNEQFF
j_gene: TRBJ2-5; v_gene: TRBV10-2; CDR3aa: CANSERGSYQETQYF
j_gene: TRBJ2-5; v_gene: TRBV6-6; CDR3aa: CASSYGSRQETQYF
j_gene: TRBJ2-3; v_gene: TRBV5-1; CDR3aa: CASNLLAGSTDTQYF
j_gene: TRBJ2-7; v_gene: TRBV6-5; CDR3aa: CASSYSSLAGLVYEQYF
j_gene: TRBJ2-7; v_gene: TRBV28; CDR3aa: CASSLSSDIFNEQYF
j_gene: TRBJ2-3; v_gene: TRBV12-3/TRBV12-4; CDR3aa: CASSLGSGADTQYF
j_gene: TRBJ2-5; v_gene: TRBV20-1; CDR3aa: CSAPTGVQETQYF
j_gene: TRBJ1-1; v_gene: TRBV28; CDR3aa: CASANQDRENTEAFF